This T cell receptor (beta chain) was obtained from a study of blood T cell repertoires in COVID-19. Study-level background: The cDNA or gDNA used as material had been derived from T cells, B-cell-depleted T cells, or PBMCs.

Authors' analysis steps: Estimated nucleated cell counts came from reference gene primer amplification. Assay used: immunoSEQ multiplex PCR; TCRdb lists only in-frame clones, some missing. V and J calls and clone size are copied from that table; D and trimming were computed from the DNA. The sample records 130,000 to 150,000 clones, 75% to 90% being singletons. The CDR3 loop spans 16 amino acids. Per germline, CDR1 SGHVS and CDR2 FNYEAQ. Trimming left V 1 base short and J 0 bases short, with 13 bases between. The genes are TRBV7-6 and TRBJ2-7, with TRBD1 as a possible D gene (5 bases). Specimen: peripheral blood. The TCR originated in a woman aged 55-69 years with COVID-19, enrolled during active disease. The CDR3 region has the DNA TGTGCCAGCAGCTTAGAGTCGCCAGGGCTCTCCTACGAGCAGTACTTC. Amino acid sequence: CASSLESPGLSYEQYF.